This T cell receptor (beta chain) derives from a study of cytotoxic CD8 clonotypes in ibrutinib-treated CLL. Across the study: The group held more than 10 relapsed/refractory and around 14 treatment-naive patients, with under 18 IGHV unmutated.

Findings and caveats of the study: Clonality increased at ibrutinib response and stayed stable in sustained remission. At progression, however, it fell back toward baseline.

This clone has just one count. Antigen: not known. Profiled with immunoSEQ multiplex PCR; TCRdb holds only in-frame clones, not every one. The top ten clones hold around a third of a sample with some 100,000 clones, approximately 58% of them seen once. Sequencing used PBMCs, obtained after 24 months of ibrutinib treatment. The receptor was derived from a human donor with chronic lymphocytic leukemia.

CDR3 residues: CASSSSAGGLSGELFF. The DNA of the CDR3 is TGTGCCAGCAGCTCCTCTGCGGGGGGGCTGAGCGGGGAGCTGTTTTTT. The chain uses TRBV7-3 and TRBJ2-2; 9 bases agree with TRBD2. V was clipped by 4 bases and J by 7 bases; unmatched bases: 10. The germline gives CDR1 SGHTA, CDR2 FQGTGA. The CDR3 loop spans 16 amino acids.